This is a list of T cell receptor beta chains from one sample in a study of blood T cells in healthy people across ages. In TCRdb, the 5' RACE reads were re-called with MiXCR into one record per CDR3 protein. The data contain approximately 830,000 distinct CDR3 sequences, roughly 60% of them singletons. What was sequenced was blood. The receptors were gathered from a young man in good health. Each CDR3 is given without its conserved first and last residue. The order of the fields is V gene, J gene, CDR3 protein.

>TRBV6-4|TRBJ2-1
ASSAIAKVQLYNEQF
>TRBV14|TRBJ1-6
ASSHASYNPPLH
>TRBV30|TRBJ2-1
AWSGGPTNEQF
>TRBV4-2|TRBJ1-2
ASSQDPGLRSGGYT
>TRBV20-1|TRBJ2-1
SANRDRVGEQF
>TRBV6-1|TRBJ2-5
ASSEALRAGETQY
>TRBV7-8|TRBJ1-4
ASSLSTRATNEKLF
>TRBV15|TRBJ2-3
ATRRGGGTDTQY
>TRBV10-3|TRBJ1-2
AITGLNYGYT
>TRBV28|TRBJ2-5
ASSLVQRGPGETQY
>TRBV5-4|TRBJ1-1
ASSPSQIRNTEAF
>TRBV28|TRBJ2-5
ASSLAGLSYERY
>TRBV14|TRBJ2-2
ASSTRVRANTGELF
>TRBV4-2|TRBJ2-1
ASSPGRGGSYNEQF
>TRBV29-1|TRBJ2-3
SVARGGGDTQY
>TRBV20-1|TRBJ2-3
SVLLSGTDTQY
>TRBV4-3|TRBJ2-7
ASSQGLIGTYEQY
>TRBV20-1|TRBJ2-1
SAFTSGYNEQF
>TRBV12-3/TRBV12-4|TRBJ1-4
ASSSDGGLREKLF
>TRBV15|TRBJ1-3
ATSGRQASSGNTIY
>TRBV27|TRBJ1-2
ASSLSVDYGYT
>TRBV6-1|TRBJ2-1
ALGAEQF
>TRBV15|TRBJ2-3
ATSGPGLGWGTQY
>TRBV10-2|TRBJ2-6
ASGESVWGSGANVLT
>TRBV6-5|-
ASSYDSAFETQY
>TRBV4-3|TRBJ2-7
ASSLMRDRTHEQY
>TRBV20-1|TRBJ2-7
SARGGSGASSTYEQY
>TRBV24-1|TRBJ1-2
ATSDVPGDYGYT
>TRBV9|TRBJ2-1
ASSTPIAPYNEQF
>TRBV14|TRBJ2-3
PSSQDPGAADTQY
>TRBV7-9|TRBJ2-6
ASSLEASGANVLT
>TRBV12-3/TRBV12-4|TRBJ1-2
ASSLAGVQADYGYT
>TRBV20-1|TRBJ2-7
SARDGGRGHTYEQY
>TRBV4-3|TRBJ2-6
ASSQDYGSTGANVLT
>TRBV12-3/TRBV12-4|TRBJ2-1
ASSRELAGGYNEQF
>TRBV10-3|TRBJ2-7
AIGAARDNYEQY
>TRBV5-5|TRBJ2-5
ASSELTGRQETQY
>TRBV13|TRBJ2-1
ASSLESSSFYNEQF
>TRBV7-9|TRBJ1-2
ASSPPEGRKIYGYT
>TRBV4-3|TRBJ2-3
ASSQGRTFGQPTDTQY
>TRBV3-1|TRBJ2-1
ASSRSGGVTNNEQF
>TRBV2|TRBJ2-6
ASIWGSGADVLT